The source of this T cell receptor beta chain is a study of CD8 T cells in Susac syndrome. General study results and limits: The study's TCR sequencing and HLA analysis covered a relatively small number of individuals, and the study acknowledged this.

TCR beta from blood CD8+ and CD4+ T cells was sequenced. In contrast to the negatively isolated CD8+ and CD4+ T cells, TEMRA cells were FACS-enriched. There are a few counts of this clonotype. Its antigen is still unknown. Germline V lookup: CDR1 SEHNR, CDR2 FQNEAQ (reference sequence). Trimming cost V 1 base and J 6 bases, with 6 bases left between them. This CDR3 is built from 12 residues. Roughly 0.45 to 1 ug RNA was reverse transcribed with random hexamers. The amplification used immunoSEQ multiplex PCR on TCR beta CDR3; it spanned 54 Vbeta and 13 Jbeta. TCRdb passed the immunoSEQ multiplex PCR reads through MiXCR, listing each CDR3 protein once. The data contain tens of thousands of distinct CDR3 sequences, roughly 90% of them singletons.

The sample taken for sequencing was CD8+ T cells from PBMCs. This TCR was sampled from a human donor with multiple sclerosis. The rearrangement uses TRBV7-9 and TRBJ1-1; D may be TRBD1 (6 bases). CDR3 in DNA: TGTGCCAGCAGCTTAGGGACAGCTGAAGCTTTCTTT. Its translation is CASSLGTAEAFF.